This record covers a single T cell receptor (beta chain). Germline V lookup: CDR1 LGHDT, CDR2 YNNKEL (reference sequence). Trimming removed 0 bases at V and 0 bases at J, with 17 bases between. CDR3 size: 19 residues. The data are from a study of blood T cell repertoires in COVID-19. Study-level information: Samples of COVID-19 (acute and convalescent) were obtained from the United States, Italy and Spain. From T cells, B-cell-depleted T cells, or PBMCs came the material, which was cDNA or gDNA.

Study processing details: It was from reference gene primer amplification that nucleated cell counts were estimated. The method was immunoSEQ multiplex PCR; TCRdb's version includes in-frame clones alone and lacks a portion of them. That table is the source of V, J and clone size, and D and trimming were worked out from the DNA. The sample shows 250,000 to 300,000 clones, 80% to 85% of them seen only once. This sequence joins TRBV3-1 (or the pseudogene TRBV3-2) and TRBJ2-2, with a tentative D call TRBD1 (5 bases). The sequence came from a woman between 55 and 75 years old with active or convalescent COVID-19. Sequencing was performed on peripheral blood. Here the CDR3 reads CASSQDVGWGSSNTGELFF. The CDR3 DNA follows: TGTGCCAGCAGCCAAGATGTCGGTTGGGGCAGCTCGAACACCGGGGAGCTGTTTTTT.